The 20 T cell receptor beta chains listed next were all sequenced from one sample in a study of T cells in Graves' hyperthyroidism and ophthalmopathy. Researchers amplified the TCR beta CDR3 regions from RNA transcripts. A set of HTBI primers served as the primers for a first-round RT-PCR of the TCR CDR3. TCRdb analysed the multiplex PCR reads with MiXCR anew, one entry per CDR3 protein. The data show some 490,000 distinct CDR3 sequences, 20% to 25% seen once. Sequencing was done on a sample of blood. These receptors were taken from a woman in her 70s with Graves' ophthalmopathy.

This chain uses TRBV11-3 with TRBJ2-5, with 7 bases identical to TRBD1. The CDR3 is 15 amino acids. The germline V gene has CDR1 SGHNT and CDR2 YENEEA. J lost 5 bases, V lost 5 bases, and 11 bases had no gene match. CDR3 sequence reads: CASSKGTVVRETQYF. The CDR3 region has the DNA TGTGCCAGCAGCAAGGGGACAGTAGTCCGGGAGACCCAGTACTTC.

This clonotype showed up just a few times. V usage is TRBV6-5 and J usage is TRBJ1-6; 10 bases agree with TRBD1. V was pared by 2 bases and J by 8 bases, with 3 bases of the junction left unmatched. This CDR3 contains 15 residues. Per the germline V gene, CDR1 is MNHEY and CDR2 is SVGAGI. The CDR3 region is CASSYTGTGDSPLHF. The CDR3 nucleotides read TGTGCCAGCAGTTACACCGGGACAGGGGATTCACCCCTCCACTTT.

This clonotype was observed a handful of times. This chain links TRBV5-1 with TRBJ2-1; 7 positions agree with TRBD1. V gave up 2 bases and J gave up 7 bases; unmatched junction bases: 3. Germline V gene sequence: CDR1 SGHRS, CDR2 YFSETQ. The CDR3 is made up of 13 amino acids. The DNA for the CDR3 is TGCGCCAGCAGCTTTGACAGGGCTAATGAGCAGTTCTTC. Amino acids: CASSFDRANEQFF.

The sample holds a few counts of this clonotype. The V gene is TRBV6-1, the J gene TRBJ2-5; TRBD1 agrees at 7 bases. The germline gives CDR1 MNHNS, CDR2 SASEGT. The V segment lost 6 bases and the J segment 2 bases; nucleotides outside the gene matches: 6. CDR3 size: 14 residues. In DNA form, the CDR3 reads TGTGCCAGCAGCCTTCGACAGGGTCAAGAGACCCAGTACTTC. Residues: CASSLRQGQETQYF.

The chain joins TRBV30 to TRBJ1-1; D is perhaps TRBD1 (5 bases). Trimming took off 3 bases at V and 5 bases at J, with 13 bases between the two ends. CDR3 size: 13 residues. Germline V gene sequence: CDR1 GTSNPN, CDR2 SVGIG (reference sequence). CDR3 amino acids: CAWREQEGTEAFF. The DNA for the CDR3 is TGTGCCTGGAGGGAACAGGAAGGGACTGAAGCTTTCTTT.

The chain combines TRBV2 with TRBJ2-7, with D possibly being TRBD2 (6 bases). The CDR3 is made up of 15 amino acids. The germline V gene encodes CDR1 SNHLY and CDR2 FYNNEI. Trimming removed 3 bases at V and 5 bases at J, with 17 bases between. The CDR3 here is CASSEEGRDWNEQYF. The CDR3 region has the DNA TGTGCCAGCAGTGAGGAGGGTAGGGATTGGAACGAGCAGTACTTC.

The chain carries TRBV3-1 and TRBJ2-1; D is perhaps TRBD1 (6 bases). The V end lost 0 bases, the J end lost 4 bases, and 13 bases lay between the germline ends. The CDR3 runs 16 residues. Germline CDR1 reads LGHDT; CDR2 reads YNNKEL (reference sequence). CDR3 nucleotides: TGTGCCAGCAGCCAAGAAGCCGGACAGTTATACAATGAGCAGTTCTTC. Translated, it gives CASSQEAGQLYNEQFF.

The table lists this clonotype with many counts. CDR3 bases: TGTGCCAGCAGCCAAACTAGCGGGAGGGCCCGTGAGCAGTTCTTC. Its protein product is CASSQTSGRAREQFF. The chain is built from TRBV3-1 and TRBJ2-1; 13 bases are a match to TRBD2. J lost 9 bases, V lost 2 bases, and 4 bases had no gene match. CDR1 is LGHDT, CDR2 YNNKEL, per germline (reference sequence). The CDR3 length is 15 residues.

This clonotype came up many times. Germline and junction disagree at one end, which may indicate a read error. The rearrangement joins TRBV6-2 or TRBV6-3 to TRBJ2-7; no definite D call. This CDR3 spans 12 amino acids. Germline lookup yields CDR1 MNHEY and CDR2 SVGEGT. The CDR3 loop is CASTHESSEQYF. The DNA for the CDR3 is TGTGCCAGCACCCACGAATCCTCCGAGCAGTACTTC.

This clonotype was counted a few times. This chain uses TRBV19 with TRBJ1-2, with D unclear. The V and J ends lost 8 bases and 4 bases respectively, with 20 bases between them. This CDR3 contains 15 residues. CDR1 and CDR2 from the germline V gene are LNHDA and SQIVND (reference sequence). The CDR3 coding sequence is TGTGCCAGTTTCGGACCCTGGGCGGATTTCTATGGCTACACCTTC. It codes for CASFGPWADFYGYTF.

This clonotype was picked up a small number of times. The chain recombines TRBV25-1 with TRBJ1-2; D is ambiguous. From germline, CDR1 is MGHDK and CDR2 SYGVNS. V dropped 6 bases and J dropped 6 bases, with 14 bases sitting between them. CDR3 length equals 13 residues. The CDR3: CASSPHMVDGYTF. In DNA, the CDR3 is TGTGCCAGCAGCCCACATATGGTAGATGGCTACACCTTC.

This clonotype was counted between two and nine times. V and J are TRBV6-1 and TRBJ2-3; D not certain. Germline values: CDR1 MNHNS, CDR2 SASEGT. This CDR3 region has 14 residues. V dropped 2 bases and J dropped 1 base, with 7 bases sitting between them. CDR3 nucleotide sequence: TGTGCCAGCAGTGAACGACACGGCACAGATACGCAGTATTTT. Protein product: CASSERHGTDTQYF.

In its sample, this clonotype was seen a few times. The chain employs TRBV2 and TRBJ2-2; TRBD1 aligns across 9 bases. Germline assignment: CDR1 SNHLY and CDR2 FYNNEI. The CDR3 consists of 15 residues. Trimming removed 3 bases from V and 4 bases from J; junction bases left unmatched: 3. This CDR3 is CASSEGQGATGELFF. The CDR3 DNA reads TGTGCCAGCAGTGAGGGACAGGGTGCCACCGGGGAGCTGTTTTTT.

This clonotype has a count of ten or more. The chain recombines TRBV30 with TRBJ2-2; D is undetermined. V shed 2 bases and J shed 0 bases, with 7 bases lying between them. CDR1 is GTSNPN and CDR2 is SVGIG in the germline V gene (reference sequence). The CDR3 is 14 residues long. The DNA for the CDR3 is TGTGCCTGGAGTTCTACCGCGAACACCGGGGAGCTGTTTTTT. As protein: CAWSSTANTGELFF.

This clonotype appeared a single time. The gene calls are TRBV20-1 and TRBJ1-1; D remains ambiguous. This CDR3 comprises 13 residues. Germline CDR1 reads DFQATT; CDR2 reads SNEGSKA (reference sequence). The germline V and J ends were trimmed by 6 bases and 3 bases, with 14 bases remaining between them. In nucleotides, the CDR3 is TGCAGTGCAAACCCGACCGGAGACACTGAAGCTTTCTTT. It yields the protein CSANPTGDTEAFF.

V usage is TRBV7-6 and J usage is TRBJ2-3; D unclear. Germline CDR1 SGHVS, CDR2 FNYEAQ. The CDR3 totals 14 residues. Deletions cut 1 base from V and 2 bases from J, with 7 bases between. The CDR3 DNA follows: TGTGCCAGCAGCTTAGTGCGGATCACAGATACGCAGTATTTT. Translated: CASSLVRITDTQYF. Full variable domain (remainder filled in from reference TRBV7-6 and TRBJ2-3): GAGVSQSPRYKVTKRGQDVALRCDPISGHVSLYWYRQALGQGPEFLTYFNYEAQQDKSGLPNDRFSAERPEGSISTLTIQRTEQRDSAMYRCASSLVRITDTQYFGPGTRLTVL.

There are a few counts of this clonotype. The chain has TRBV19 and TRBJ1-2, with D uncertain. Germline V gene data show CDR1 as LNHDA and CDR2 as SQIVND (reference sequence). The CDR3 length is 10 residues. V was trimmed by 10 bases and J by 2 bases, leaving 5 bases between them. CDR3 protein: CATYNYGYTF. For the CDR3, the DNA is TGTGCCACATACAACTATGGCTACACCTTC.

With regard to this clonotype: A read error may explain this, as a much larger clone is one base away. The chain is built from TRBV5-1 and TRBJ2-7, with 10 bases aligning to TRBD1. The germline V gene has CDR1 SGHRS and CDR2 YFSETQ. The CDR3 consists of 14 residues. CDR3 in amino acids: CASSLAGTGDERYF. CDR3 nucleotides: TGCGCCAGCAGCTTGGCGGGGACAGGGGACGAGCGGTACTTC.

This clonotype was recorded a few times. The V and J genes are TRBV30 and TRBJ2-7; D unresolved. The V and J ends lost 2 bases and 3 bases respectively, with 5 bases between them. From germline, CDR1 is GTSNPN and CDR2 SVGIG (reference sequence). CDR3 size: 11 residues. In DNA form, the CDR3 reads TGTGCCTGGAGTCTCTTCTACGAGCAGTACTTC. This codes for CAWSLFYEQYF.

A note on this clonotype: One end of the junction varies from germline; a read error may be responsible. The chain uses TRBV7-3 and TRBJ1-6, with 8 bases fitting TRBD1. This CDR3 spans 16 amino acids. Looked up from germline, CDR1 is SGHTA and CDR2 is FQGTGA. CDR3 sequence: CASSETGGSYNSPLHF. In DNA form, the CDR3 reads TGCGCCAGCAGCGAAACAGGGGGTTCGTATAATTCACCCCTCCACTTT.